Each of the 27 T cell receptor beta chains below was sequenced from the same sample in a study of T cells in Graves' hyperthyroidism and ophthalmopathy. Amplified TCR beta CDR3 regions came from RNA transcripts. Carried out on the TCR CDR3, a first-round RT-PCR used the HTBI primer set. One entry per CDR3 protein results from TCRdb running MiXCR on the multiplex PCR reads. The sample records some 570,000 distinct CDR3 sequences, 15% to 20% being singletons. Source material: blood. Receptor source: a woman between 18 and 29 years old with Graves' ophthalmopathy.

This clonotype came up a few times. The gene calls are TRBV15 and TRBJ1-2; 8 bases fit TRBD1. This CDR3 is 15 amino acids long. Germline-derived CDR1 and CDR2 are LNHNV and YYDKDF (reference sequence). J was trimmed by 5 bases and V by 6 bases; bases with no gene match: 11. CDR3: CATRSPDRANYGYTF. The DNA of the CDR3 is TGTGCCACCAGGTCACCGGACAGGGCCAATTATGGCTACACCTTC. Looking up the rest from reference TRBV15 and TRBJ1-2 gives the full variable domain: DAMVIQNPRYQVTQFGKPVTLSCSQTLNHNVMYWYQQKSSQAPKLLFHYYDKDFNNEADTPDNFQSRRPNTSFCFLDIRSPGLGDTAMYLCATRSPDRANYGYTFGSGTRLTVV.

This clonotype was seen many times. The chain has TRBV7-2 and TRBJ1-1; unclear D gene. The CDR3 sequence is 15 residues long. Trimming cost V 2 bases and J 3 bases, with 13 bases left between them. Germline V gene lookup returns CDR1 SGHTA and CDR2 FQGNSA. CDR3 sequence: CASSLPDPSYTEAFF. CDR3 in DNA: TGTGCCAGCAGCTTACCCGATCCGAGTTACACTGAAGCTTTCTTT.

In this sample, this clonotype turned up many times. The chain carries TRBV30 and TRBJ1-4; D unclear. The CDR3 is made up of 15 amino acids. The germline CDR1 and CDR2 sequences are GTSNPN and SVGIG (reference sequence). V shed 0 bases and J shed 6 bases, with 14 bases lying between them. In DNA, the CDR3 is TGTGCCTGGAGTGTATGGGCCAGGCCGGATGAAAAACTGTTTTTT. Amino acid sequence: CAWSVWARPDEKLFF.

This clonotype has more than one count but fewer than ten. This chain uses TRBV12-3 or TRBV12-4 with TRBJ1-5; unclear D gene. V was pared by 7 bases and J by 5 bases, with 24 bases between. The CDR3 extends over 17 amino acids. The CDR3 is CASNKIPGVAVDQPQHF. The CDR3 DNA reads TGTGCCAGCAACAAGATTCCCGGGGTCGCGGTCGATCAGCCCCAGCATTTT.

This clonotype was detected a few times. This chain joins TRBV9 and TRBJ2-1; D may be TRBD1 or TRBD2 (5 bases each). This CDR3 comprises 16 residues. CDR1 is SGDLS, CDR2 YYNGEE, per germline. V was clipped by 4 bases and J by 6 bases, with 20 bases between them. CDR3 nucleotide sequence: TGTGCCAGCAGCCCCCTGGGGCAATTAGAGGGCAATGAGCAGTTCTTC. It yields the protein CASSPLGQLEGNEQFF. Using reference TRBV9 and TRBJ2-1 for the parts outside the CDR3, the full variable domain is DSGVTQTPKHLITATGQRVTLRCSPRSGDLSVYWYQQSLDQGLQFLIQYYNGEERAKGNILERFSAQQFPDLHSELNLSSLELGDSALYFCASSPLGQLEGNEQFFGPGTRLTVL.

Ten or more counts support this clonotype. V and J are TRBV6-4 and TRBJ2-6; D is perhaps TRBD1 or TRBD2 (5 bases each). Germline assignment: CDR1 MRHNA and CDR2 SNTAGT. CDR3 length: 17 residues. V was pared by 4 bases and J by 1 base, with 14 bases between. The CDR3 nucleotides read TGTGCCAGCAGTGGGGGGACGGATCATTCTGGGGCCAACGTCCTGACTTTC. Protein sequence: CASSGGTDHSGANVLTF.

CDR3 DNA: TGTGCCACCAGCGCCGGCAAGGACTCTGGAAACACCATATATTTT. Translation: CATSAGKDSGNTIYF. The chain recombines TRBV15 with TRBJ1-3; D gene ambiguous. CDR1 is LNHNV, CDR2 YYDKDF, per germline (reference sequence). The germline V and J ends were trimmed by 5 bases and 0 bases, with 11 bases remaining between them. This CDR3 has 15 amino acids.

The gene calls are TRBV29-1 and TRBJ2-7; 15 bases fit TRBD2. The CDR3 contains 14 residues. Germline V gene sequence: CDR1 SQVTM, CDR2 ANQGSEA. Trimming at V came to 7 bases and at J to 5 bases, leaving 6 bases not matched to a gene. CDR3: CSGVGLAGGHEQYF. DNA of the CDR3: TGCAGCGGGGTAGGACTAGCGGGGGGGCACGAGCAGTACTTC.

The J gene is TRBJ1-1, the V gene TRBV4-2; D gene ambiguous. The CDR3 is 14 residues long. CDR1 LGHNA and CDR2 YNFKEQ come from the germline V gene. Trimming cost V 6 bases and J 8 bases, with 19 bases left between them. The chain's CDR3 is CASSFGRARNEAFF. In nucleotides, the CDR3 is TGTGCCAGCAGTTTCGGACGGGCTCGAAACGAAGCTTTCTTT.

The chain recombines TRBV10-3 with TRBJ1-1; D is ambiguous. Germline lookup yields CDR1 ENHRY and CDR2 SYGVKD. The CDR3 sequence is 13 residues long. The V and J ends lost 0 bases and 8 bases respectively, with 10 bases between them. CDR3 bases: TGTGCCATCAGTGAGTCGAGAACTCAGGAAGCTTTCTTT. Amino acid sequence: CAISESRTQEAFF.

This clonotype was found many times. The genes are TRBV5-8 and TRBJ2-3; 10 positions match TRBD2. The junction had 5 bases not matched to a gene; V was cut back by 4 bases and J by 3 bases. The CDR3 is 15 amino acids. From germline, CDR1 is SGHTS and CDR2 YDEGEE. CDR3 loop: CASSPGTSATDTQYF. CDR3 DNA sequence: TGTGCCAGCAGCCCCGGGACTAGCGCTACAGATACGCAGTATTTT.

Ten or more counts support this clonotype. CDR3 coding DNA: TGTGCCAGCAGCTTAGGAGGCAGGGCGGAGCCTACCTACAATGAGCAGTTCTTC. This codes for CASSLGGRAEPTYNEQFF. J is TRBJ2-1 and V is TRBV11-2; the D gene is possibly TRBD1 (5 bases). This CDR3 is built from 18 residues. CDR1 is SGHAT and CDR2 is FQNNGV in the germline V gene. The ends were cut back, 1 base at V and 2 bases at J, with 18 bases in the middle.

The CDR3 here is CASSAYRGLNQPQHF. CDR3 nucleotides: TGTGCCAGTAGTGCATACAGGGGGCTCAATCAGCCCCAGCATTTT. The V call is TRBV19, the J call TRBJ1-5; 9 bases fit TRBD1. The CDR3 extends over 15 amino acids. With 5 bases clipped from V and 3 bases from J, the junction kept 5 bases outside the gene matches. Germline V gene sequence: CDR1 LNHDA, CDR2 SQIVND (reference sequence).

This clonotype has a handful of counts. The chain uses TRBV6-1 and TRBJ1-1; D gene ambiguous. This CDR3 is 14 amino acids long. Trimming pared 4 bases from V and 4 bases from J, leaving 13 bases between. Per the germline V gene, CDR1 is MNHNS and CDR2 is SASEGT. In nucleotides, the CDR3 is TGTGCCAGCAGTGCACGGGGAAGGAGCACTGAAGCTTTCTTT. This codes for CASSARGRSTEAFF.

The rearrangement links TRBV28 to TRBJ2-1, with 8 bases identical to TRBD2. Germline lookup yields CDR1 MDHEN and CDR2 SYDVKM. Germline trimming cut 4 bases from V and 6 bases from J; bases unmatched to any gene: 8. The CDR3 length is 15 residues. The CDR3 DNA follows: TGTGCCAGCAGTTCTCGGGTTAGCGGGACCAATGAGCAGTTCTTC. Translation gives CASSSRVSGTNEQFF.

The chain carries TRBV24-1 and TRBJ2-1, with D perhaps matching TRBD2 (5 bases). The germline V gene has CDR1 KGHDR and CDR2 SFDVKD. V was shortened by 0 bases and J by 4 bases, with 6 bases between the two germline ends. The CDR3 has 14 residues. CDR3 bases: TGTGCCACCAGTGATTTGTCGGGATACAATGAGCAGTTCTTC. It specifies CATSDLSGYNEQFF.

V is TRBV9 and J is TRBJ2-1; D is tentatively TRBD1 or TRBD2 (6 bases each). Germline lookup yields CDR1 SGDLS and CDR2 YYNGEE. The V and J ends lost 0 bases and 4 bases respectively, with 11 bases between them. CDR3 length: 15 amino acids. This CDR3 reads CASSVGRGRYNEQFF. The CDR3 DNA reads TGTGCCAGCAGCGTAGGGAGGGGGAGGTACAATGAGCAGTTCTTC.

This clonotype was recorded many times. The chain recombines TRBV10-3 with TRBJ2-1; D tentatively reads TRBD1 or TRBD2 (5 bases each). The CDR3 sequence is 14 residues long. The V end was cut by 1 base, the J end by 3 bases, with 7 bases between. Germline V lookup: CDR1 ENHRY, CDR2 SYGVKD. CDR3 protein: CAISEWGSYNEQFF. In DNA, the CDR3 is TGTGCCATCAGTGAGTGGGGGAGCTACAATGAGCAGTTCTTC.

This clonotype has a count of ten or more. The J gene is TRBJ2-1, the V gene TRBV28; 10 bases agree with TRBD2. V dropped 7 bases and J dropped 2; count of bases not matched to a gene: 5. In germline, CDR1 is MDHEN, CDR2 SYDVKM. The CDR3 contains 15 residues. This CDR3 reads CASTTGTSAYNEQFF. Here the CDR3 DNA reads TGTGCCAGCACTACCGGGACTAGCGCCTACAATGAGCAGTTCTTC.

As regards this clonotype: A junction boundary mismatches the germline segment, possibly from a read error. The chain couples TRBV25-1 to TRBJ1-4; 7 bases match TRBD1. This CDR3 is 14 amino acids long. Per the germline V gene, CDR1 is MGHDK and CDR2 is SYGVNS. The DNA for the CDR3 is TGTGCCAGCAGTGAGTACAGGGGAAATGGAAAACTGTTTTTT. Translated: CASSEYRGNGKLFF.

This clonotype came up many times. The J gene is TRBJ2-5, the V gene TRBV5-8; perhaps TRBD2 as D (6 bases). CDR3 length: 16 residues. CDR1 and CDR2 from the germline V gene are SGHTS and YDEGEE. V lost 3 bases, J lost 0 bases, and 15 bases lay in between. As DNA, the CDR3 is TGTGCCAGCAGCTGGGGGGTCGGCGGTTACCAAGAGACCCAGTACTTC. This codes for CASSWGVGGYQETQYF.

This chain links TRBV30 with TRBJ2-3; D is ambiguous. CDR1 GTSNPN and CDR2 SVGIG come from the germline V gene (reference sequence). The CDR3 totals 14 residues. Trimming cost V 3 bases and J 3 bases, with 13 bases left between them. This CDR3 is CAWSAARLTDTQYF. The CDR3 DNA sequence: TGTGCCTGGAGCGCGGCCCGCCTAACAGATACGCAGTATTTT.

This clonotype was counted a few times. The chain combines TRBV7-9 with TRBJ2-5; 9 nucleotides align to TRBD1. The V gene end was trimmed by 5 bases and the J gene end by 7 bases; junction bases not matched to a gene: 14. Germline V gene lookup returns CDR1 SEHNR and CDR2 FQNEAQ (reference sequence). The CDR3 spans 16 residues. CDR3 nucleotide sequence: TGTGCCAGCAGCCAAGGGTGGGGACAGGGAAAAGGGACCCAGTACTTC. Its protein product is CASSQGWGQGKGTQYF.

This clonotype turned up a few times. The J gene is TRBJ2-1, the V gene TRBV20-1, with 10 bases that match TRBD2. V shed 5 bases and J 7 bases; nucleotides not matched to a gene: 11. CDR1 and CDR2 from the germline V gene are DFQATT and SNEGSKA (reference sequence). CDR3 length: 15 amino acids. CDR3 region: CSAPTLAGVGNEQFF. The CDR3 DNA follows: TGCAGTGCTCCAACCCTAGCGGGGGTGGGAAATGAGCAGTTCTTC.

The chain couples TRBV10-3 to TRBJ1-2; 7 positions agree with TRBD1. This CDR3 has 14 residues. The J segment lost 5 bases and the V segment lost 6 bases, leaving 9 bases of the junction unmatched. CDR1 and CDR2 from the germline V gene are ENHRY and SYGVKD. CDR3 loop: CAISSGTDPYGYTF. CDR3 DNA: TGTGCCATCAGCTCCGGGACAGACCCTTATGGCTACACCTTC.

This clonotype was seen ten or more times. Here the CDR3 reads CASSLGSGGPFREQFF. DNA of the CDR3: TGCGCCAGCAGCTTGGGTAGCGGGGGGCCTTTTAGGGAGCAGTTCTTC. The chain carries TRBV5-1 and TRBJ2-1; 10 nucleotides line up with TRBD2. The V gene's germline CDR1 is SGHRS and CDR2 YFSETQ. This CDR3 region has 16 residues. V was pared by 0 bases and J by 10 bases, with 10 bases of the junction left unmatched. Together with reference TRBV5-1 and TRBJ2-1, the CDR3 gives the full variable domain: KAGVTQTPRYLIKTRGQQVTLSCSPISGHRSVSWYQQTPGQGLQFLFEYFSETQRNKGNFPGRFSGRQFSNSRSEMNVSTLELGDSALYLCASSLGSGGPFREQFFGPGTRLTVL.

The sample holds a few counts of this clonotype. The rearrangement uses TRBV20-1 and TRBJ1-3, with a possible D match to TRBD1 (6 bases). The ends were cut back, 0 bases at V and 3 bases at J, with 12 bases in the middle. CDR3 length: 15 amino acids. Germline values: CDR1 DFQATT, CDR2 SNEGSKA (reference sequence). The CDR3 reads CSARDWGRGGNTIYF. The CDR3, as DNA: TGCAGTGCTAGAGATTGGGGGCGCGGTGGAAACACCATATATTTT.